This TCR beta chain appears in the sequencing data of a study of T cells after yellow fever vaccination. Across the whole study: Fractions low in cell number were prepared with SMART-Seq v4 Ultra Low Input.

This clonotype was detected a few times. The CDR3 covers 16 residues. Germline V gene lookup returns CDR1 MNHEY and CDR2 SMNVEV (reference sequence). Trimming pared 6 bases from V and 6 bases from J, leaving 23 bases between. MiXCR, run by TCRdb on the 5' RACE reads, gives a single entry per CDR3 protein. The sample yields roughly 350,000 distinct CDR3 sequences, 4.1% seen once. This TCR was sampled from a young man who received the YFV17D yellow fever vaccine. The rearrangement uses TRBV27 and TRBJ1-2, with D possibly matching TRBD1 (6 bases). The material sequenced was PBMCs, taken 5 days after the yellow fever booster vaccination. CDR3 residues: CASSKSLTGIEDGYTF. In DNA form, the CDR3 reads TGTGCCAGCAGCAAGAGCCTAACAGGGATCGAGGATGGCTACACCTTC.